This T cell receptor beta chain was captured by sequencing in a study of T cells after yellow fever vaccination. The overall study: For low cell numbers, libraries were made with SMART-Seq v4 Ultra Low Input.

Germline assignment: CDR1 KGHSH and CDR2 LQKENI. The CDR3 totals 15 residues. Between the trimmed V and J ends, which lost 3 bases and 5 bases, there was a span of 16 bases. TCRdb re-derived calls from the 5' RACE reads in MiXCR, one entry per CDR3 protein. The sample contains under 40,000 distinct CDR3 sequences, 6.6% of which appear only once. This clonotype was seen many times. Study conclusions and caveats: Just a small share of clonotypes turned up in the CD4 compartment as well as the CD8 compartment. Abundant clonotypes (contaminants from the bulk population) could be present in FACS-sorted repertoires.

This sequence originates from a man aged 18 to 35 who received the YFV17D yellow fever vaccine. The source was PBMCs, either bulk or a sorted T-cell subset (CD4+, CD8+, memory, or dextramer-sorted; not recorded which), collected on the day of the first yellow fever vaccination. The rearrangement links TRBV18 to TRBJ1-1; a weak D match, TRBD1 (6 bases). The CDR3 loop reads CASSPGARGGTEAFF. Here the CDR3 DNA reads TGTGCCAGCTCACCGGGGGCCAGGGGAGGAACTGAAGCTTTCTTT.